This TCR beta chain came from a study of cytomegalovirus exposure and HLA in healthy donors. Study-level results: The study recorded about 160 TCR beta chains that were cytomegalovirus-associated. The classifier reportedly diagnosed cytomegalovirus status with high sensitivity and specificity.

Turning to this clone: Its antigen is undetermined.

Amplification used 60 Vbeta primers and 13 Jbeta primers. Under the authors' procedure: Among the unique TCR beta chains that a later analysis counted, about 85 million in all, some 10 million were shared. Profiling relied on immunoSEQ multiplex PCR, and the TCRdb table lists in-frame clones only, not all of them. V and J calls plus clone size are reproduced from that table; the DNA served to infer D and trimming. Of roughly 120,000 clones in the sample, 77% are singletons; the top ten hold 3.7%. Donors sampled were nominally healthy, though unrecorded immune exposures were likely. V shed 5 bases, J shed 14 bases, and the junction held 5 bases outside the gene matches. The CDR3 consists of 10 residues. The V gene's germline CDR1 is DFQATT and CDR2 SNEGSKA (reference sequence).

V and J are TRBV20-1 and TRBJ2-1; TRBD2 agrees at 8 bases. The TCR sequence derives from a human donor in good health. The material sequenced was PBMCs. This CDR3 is CSAVAGPEFF. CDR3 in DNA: TGCAGTGCTGTAGCGGGGCCGGAGTTCTTC.